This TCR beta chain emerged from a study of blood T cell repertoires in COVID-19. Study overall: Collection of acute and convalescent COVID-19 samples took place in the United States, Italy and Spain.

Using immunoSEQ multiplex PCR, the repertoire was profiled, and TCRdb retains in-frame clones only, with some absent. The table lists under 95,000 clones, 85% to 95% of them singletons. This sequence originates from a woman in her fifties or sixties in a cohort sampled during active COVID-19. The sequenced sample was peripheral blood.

CDR3 sequence: CASSLQYWGRADEQFF. CDR3 sequence (DNA): TGTGCCAGCAGCTTACAATATTGGGGGAGGGCGGATGAGCAGTTCTTC. The chain recombines TRBV7-6 with TRBJ2-1; TRBD2 matches at 7 bases. This CDR3 region has 16 residues. After removal of 2 bases from V and 8 bases from J, the junction contained 12 bases not matched to a gene. Germline CDR1 is SGHVS and CDR2 is FNYEAQ. The full variable domain, with the rest looked up from reference TRBV7-6 and TRBJ2-1, is GAGVSQSPRYKVTKRGQDVALRCDPISGHVSLYWYRQALGQGPEFLTYFNYEAQQDKSGLPNDRFSAERPEGSISTLTIQRTEQRDSAMYRCASSLQYWGRADEQFFGPGTRLTVL.